This TCR beta chain was identified during a study of technical replicates of blood from a few donors. The CDR3 is made up of 15 amino acids. The germline CDR1 and CDR2 sequences are SGHNT and YENEEA. V lost 0 bases and J 6 bases, leaving 14 bases between the germline ends. Repertoires were generated with immunoSEQ multiplex PCR, while TCRdb's copy carries only in-frame clones and drops some. The sample includes tens of thousands of clones, roughly 92% of them seen just once. This clone has a single count. The receptor was isolated from a human donor in good health. The chain has TRBV11-3 and TRBJ1-1, with D unresolved. Sequencing input: T cells isolated from PBMCs. The CDR3, as DNA: TGTGCCAGCAGCTTAGATAGCGTGCGGAGGGCTGAAGCTTTCTTT. This translates into CASSLDSVRRAEAFF.